This TCR beta chain was captured in a study of blood T cell repertoires in COVID-19. Study at large: Researchers got acute and convalescent COVID-19 samples from the United States, Italy and Spain. T cells, B-cell-depleted T cells, or PBMCs supplied cDNA or gDNA.

V lost 6 bases and J 4 bases, leaving 10 bases between the germline ends. The CDR3 loop spans 14 amino acids. Germline CDR1 and CDR2: MDHEN and SYDVKM. Per the original methods: Estimation of nucleated cell counts was performed using reference gene primer amplification. This table comes from immunoSEQ multiplex PCR, and its TCRdb copy is limited to in-frame clones, with some not included. From that table come the V and J calls and clone size; the DNA was used to work out D and trimming. The table includes tens of thousands of clones, roughly three quarters detected once. This chain connects TRBV28 to TRBJ2-6, with D perhaps matching TRBD2 (5 bases). Sequencing used peripheral blood. This TCR derives from a human donor in a cohort sampled during active COVID-19. CDR3 protein: CASSPGGGANVLTF. The CDR3 nucleotides read TGTGCCAGCAGCCCCGGCGGGGGGGCCAACGTCCTGACTTTC.